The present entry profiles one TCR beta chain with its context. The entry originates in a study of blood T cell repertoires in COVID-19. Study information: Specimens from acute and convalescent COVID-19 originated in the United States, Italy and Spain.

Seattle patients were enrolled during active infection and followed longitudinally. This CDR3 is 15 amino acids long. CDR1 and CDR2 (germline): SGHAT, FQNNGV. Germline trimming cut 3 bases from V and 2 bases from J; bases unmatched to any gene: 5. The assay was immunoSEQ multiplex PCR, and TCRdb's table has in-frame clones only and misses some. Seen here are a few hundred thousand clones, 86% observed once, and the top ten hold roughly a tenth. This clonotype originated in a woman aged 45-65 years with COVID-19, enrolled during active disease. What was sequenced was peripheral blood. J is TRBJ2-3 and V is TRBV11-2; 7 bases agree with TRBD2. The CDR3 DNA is TGTGCCAGCAGCTTTCTAGCGGTAGACACAGATACGCAGTATTTT. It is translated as CASSFLAVDTDTQYF.